This T cell receptor beta chain was recorded in a study of blood T cell repertoires in COVID-19. About the research overall: Spain, Italy and the United States supplied samples that represented acute and convalescent COVID-19. The cDNA or gDNA used as material had been derived from T cells, B-cell-depleted T cells, or PBMCs.

Some clones are missing from TCRdb's copy, which holds only in-frame ones; the method was immunoSEQ multiplex PCR. The repertoire holds approximately 15,000 clones, with approximately 81% as singletons. The V and J ends lost 10 bases and 4 bases respectively, with 3 bases between them. This CDR3 is built from 9 residues. CDR1 and CDR2 from the germline V gene are SNHLY and FYNNEI. The chain couples TRBV2 to TRBJ2-3; no firm D call. The sequenced sample was peripheral blood. The source is a human donor in a cohort sampled during active COVID-19. CDR3 sequence (DNA): TGTGCCACCTCAGATACGCAGTATTTT. Protein: CATSDTQYF.